The 24 T cell receptor beta chains below come from one sample, sequenced in a study of beta chain features in type 1 diabetes. The study, taken as a whole, reports: Shorter TCRB CDR3s, moderately but significantly so, were found in Type 1 diabetes patients in all four CD4+ subsets.

What these receptors recognize is not known. Every bit of the isolated RNA underwent reverse transcription, so sequencing read expressed TCRB transcripts. The method was immunoSEQ multiplex PCR; TCRdb's version includes in-frame clones alone and lacks a portion of them. The data hold 600,000 to 700,000 clones, with 12% observed a single time. Source material: naive CD4+ T cells from blood. The receptors were gathered from a man aged 30 to 39 with type 1 diabetes.

The V call is TRBV2, the J call TRBJ2-7; D gene unclear. This CDR3 is built from 14 residues. Trimming cost V 6 bases and J 5 bases, with 17 bases left between them. From germline, CDR1 is SNHLY and CDR2 FYNNEI. The CDR3 sequence is CASRAFGTPHEQYF. The CDR3 bases are TGTGCCAGCAGGGCGTTTGGCACTCCCCACGAGCAGTACTTC. Based on the CDR3 plus reference TRBV2 and TRBJ2-7, the full variable domain is EPEVTQTPSHQVTQMGQEVILRCVPISNHLYFYWYRQILGQKVEFLVSFYNNEISEKSEIFDDQFSVERPDGSNFTLKIRSTKLEDSAMYFCASRAFGTPHEQYFGPGTRLTVT.

The V gene is TRBV7-2, the J gene TRBJ2-3; the match to TRBD1 covers 10 bases. J gave up 8 bases and V 1 base, and 6 bases lay outside the gene matches. There are 15 residues in the CDR3. CDR1 SGHTA and CDR2 FQGNSA come from the germline V gene. The CDR3 DNA reads as TGTGCCAGCAGCTTAGGTGGGACAGGGGAAGGTACGCAGTATTTT. Amino acids: CASSLGGTGEGTQYF.

This clone was observed a handful of times. The rearrangement links TRBV6-6 to TRBJ2-5; D is undetermined. The CDR3 is 14 residues long. V was trimmed by 0 bases and J by 5 bases, leaving 10 bases between them. Germline values: CDR1 MNHNY, CDR2 SVGAGI (reference sequence). DNA for the CDR3: TGTGCCAGCAGTTACTCGAACAGTCGGGAGACCCAGTACTTC. Translated: CASSYSNSRETQYF.

As for this clone: One end of the junction varies from germline; a read error may be responsible. V is TRBV11-1 and J is TRBJ1-6; D is undetermined. CDR3 length equals 13 residues. The germline CDR1 and CDR2 sequences are SGHAT and FQDESV (reference sequence). The CDR3 nucleotides read TGTGCCAGCAGCTTAGCGAATAACTCACCCCTCCACTTT. Amino acids: CASSLANNSPLHF.

Only a few counts were recorded for this clone. The gene calls are TRBV27 and TRBJ2-2; D not certain. This CDR3 has 17 amino acids. Trimming pared 2 bases from V and 1 base from J, leaving 14 bases between. CDR1 is MNHEY and CDR2 is SMNVEV in the germline V gene (reference sequence). The CDR3 loop is CASSLRLNAGNTGELFF. CDR3 in DNA: TGTGCCAGCAGTTTAAGGTTGAACGCCGGGAACACCGGGGAGCTGTTTTTT.

V is TRBV16 and J is TRBJ1-2; no firm D call. Between the trimmed V and J ends, which lost 0 bases and 0 bases, there was a span of 11 bases. The CDR3 runs to 16 residues. Looked up from germline, CDR1 is KGHSY and CDR2 is FQNENV. CDR3 region: CASSQSSIGSNYGYTF. In DNA form, the CDR3 reads TGTGCCAGCAGCCAATCTTCCATCGGATCTAACTATGGCTACACCTTC.

The rearrangement joins TRBV18 to TRBJ2-1; D perhaps matches TRBD1 (5 bases). There are 13 residues in the CDR3. V was trimmed by 3 bases and J by 10 bases, leaving 13 bases between them. The germline V gene has CDR1 KGHSH and CDR2 LQKENI. The DNA for the CDR3 is TGTGCCAGCTCACCTACACAGGAATCCGAGCAGTTCTTC. Residues: CASSPTQESEQFF. Using reference TRBV18 and TRBJ2-1 for the parts outside the CDR3, the full variable domain is NAGVMQNPRHLVRRRGQEARLRCSPMKGHSHVYWYRQLPEEGLKFMVYLQKENIIDESGMPKERFSAEFPKEGPSILRIQQVVRGDSAAYFCASSPTQESEQFFGPGTRLTVL.

The chain recombines TRBV30 with TRBJ1-4; D unclear. Germline CDR1 reads GTSNPN; CDR2 reads SVGIG (reference sequence). The V and J ends lost 0 bases and 0 bases respectively, with 11 bases between them. The CDR3 totals 16 residues. The CDR3 DNA sequence: TGTGCCTGGAGTGTAGGGTCACAGTCAACTAATGAAAAACTGTTTTTT. Translated: CAWSVGSQSTNEKLFF.

This clone has just a few counts. The J gene is TRBJ2-7, the V gene TRBV2; D is perhaps TRBD1 (6 bases). The V end lost 6 bases, the J end lost 3 bases, and 9 bases lay between the germline ends. The CDR3 is 12 amino acids. In germline, CDR1 is SNHLY, CDR2 FYNNEI. This CDR3 is CASRRGGYEQYF. The CDR3 DNA sequence: TGTGCCAGCAGGAGAGGGGGCTACGAGCAGTACTTC.

About this clone itself: One end of the junction does not line up with germline, which may come from a read error. The chain joins TRBV28 to TRBJ2-7; D might be TRBD2 (6 bases). The CDR3 spans 12 residues. Germline-derived CDR1 and CDR2 are MDHEN and SYDVKM. The CDR3 is CASSLWRTGGDF. In DNA, the CDR3 is TGTGCCAGCAGTTTATGGAGGACCGGGGGAGACTTC.

J is TRBJ1-5 and V is TRBV7-9, with 7 bases fitting TRBD1. Germline values: CDR1 SEHNR, CDR2 FQNEAQ (reference sequence). V lost 0 bases, J lost 6 bases, and 2 bases stayed unmatched. This CDR3 contains 14 residues. The CDR3 DNA reads as TGTGCCAGCAGCTTAGCAGGGGGCTTTCAGCCCCAGCATTTT. Protein: CASSLAGGFQPQHF. Full variable domain (remainder filled in from reference TRBV7-9 and TRBJ1-5): DTGVSQNPRHKITKRGQNVTFRCDPISEHNRLYWYRQTLGQGPEFLTYFQNEAQLEKSRLLSDRFSAERPKGSFSTLEIQRTEQGDSAMYLCASSLAGGFQPQHFGDGTRLSIL.

This clone was observed a handful of times. V and J are TRBV19 and TRBJ1-1, with 10 bases that match TRBD1. The CDR3 covers 15 residues. The V gene end was trimmed by 3 bases and the J gene end by 4 bases; junction bases not matched to a gene: 5. The germline CDR1 and CDR2 sequences are LNHDA and SQIVND (reference sequence). The DNA for the CDR3 is TGTGCCAGTAGTATGGAAGGGACAGGGGTCACTGAAGCTTTCTTT. It is translated as CASSMEGTGVTEAFF.

This clone occurred a few times. This chain joins TRBV4-3 and TRBJ2-1; the D gene is possibly TRBD1 (6 bases). Germline CDR1 reads LGHNA; CDR2 reads YSLEER. Trimming left V 1 base short and J 2 bases short, with 12 bases between. The CDR3 is 16 amino acids. CDR3 residues: CASSQVTGSAYNEQFF. In DNA form, the CDR3 reads TGCGCCAGCAGCCAAGTGACAGGAAGTGCCTACAATGAGCAGTTCTTC.

The J gene is TRBJ2-2, the V gene TRBV15, with 9 bases identical to TRBD2. The V and J ends lost 2 bases and 3 bases, in that order; junction bases with no gene match: 1. The CDR3 consists of 15 residues. The germline CDR1 and CDR2 sequences are LNHNV and YYDKDF (reference sequence). CDR3 amino acids: CATSRLAGYTGELFF. CDR3 DNA: TGTGCCACCAGCAGACTAGCGGGGTACACCGGGGAGCTGTTTTTT.

This clone was seen more than once but under ten times. V gene TRBV5-4 combines with J gene TRBJ2-1, with 11 positions matching TRBD1. Germline values: CDR1 SGHNT, CDR2 YYREEE (reference sequence). V shed 4 bases, J shed 4 bases, and the junction held 4 bases outside the gene matches. This CDR3 is built from 15 residues. CDR3 in DNA: TGTGCCAGCAGCCCCGGGACAGGGGGTTACAATGAGCAGTTCTTC. Translating it yields CASSPGTGGYNEQFF.

The genes are TRBV7-7 and TRBJ2-4; possibly TRBD1 or TRBD2 for D (5 bases each). The CDR3 consists of 19 residues. Germline V gives CDR1 SSHAT, CDR2 FNYEAQ (reference sequence). Trimming stripped 2 bases from V and 0 bases from J, with 20 bases between. The CDR3 bases are TGTGCCAGCAGCTTAAACCCTATTCCGGGACCCCTAGCCAAAAACATTCAGTACTTC. This gives the protein CASSLNPIPGPLAKNIQYF.

V and J are TRBV18 and TRBJ1-2; D not certain. There are 15 residues in the CDR3. Trimming removed 2 bases from V and 5 bases from J, with 15 bases in between. Germline V CDR1 and CDR2: KGHSH, LQKENI. The CDR3 DNA reads as TGTGCCAGCTCACCAAGTGCTCGGGAGGTTTATGGCTACACCTTC. It translates to CASSPSAREVYGYTF.

The chain is built from TRBV19 and TRBJ2-1; 10 nucleotides match TRBD2. With V trimmed by 3 bases and J by 6 bases, 8 bases remained unmatched. The CDR3 contains 16 residues. Germline values: CDR1 LNHDA, CDR2 SQIVND (reference sequence). The CDR3 nucleotides are TGTGCCAGTAGTATCTCGAGCGGGGGGGCCCGCAATGAGCAGTTCTTC. Its protein is CASSISSGGARNEQFF.

The genes are TRBV12-5 and TRBJ2-2; D is tentatively TRBD1 or TRBD2 (5 bases each). The V end lost 6 bases, the J end lost 4 bases, and 18 bases lay between the germline ends. CDR1 and CDR2 (germline): LGHNT, FRNRAP. The CDR3 has 16 residues. CDR3 DNA: TGTGCTAGTGGGTCCGGGACGGCCCCTGGCACCGGGGAGCTGTTTTTT. This sequence encodes CASGSGTAPGTGELFF.

The chain carries TRBV4-3 and TRBJ1-2; a possible D gene is TRBD1 (6 bases). This CDR3 is built from 12 residues. CDR1 and CDR2 (germline): LGHNA, YSLEER. V was shortened by 1 base and J by 8 bases, with 8 bases between the two germline ends. The chain's CDR3 is CASSQAGEGYTF. The CDR3 DNA is TGCGCCAGCAGCCAAGCAGGGGAAGGCTACACCTTC.

There are a few counts of this clone. The V gene is TRBV14, the J gene TRBJ1-5; maybe TRBD1 (5 bases). The germline V and J ends were trimmed by 0 bases and 1 base, with 19 bases remaining between them. CDR1 and CDR2 (germline): SGHDN, FVKESK. The CDR3 runs 19 residues. In DNA, the CDR3 is TGTGCCAGCAGCCAAGAATGGGCAGGGCGGTCCGCCAGCAATCAGCCCCAGCATTTT. Protein sequence: CASSQEWAGRSASNQPQHF.

This clone showed up just a few times. This chain links TRBV10-3 with TRBJ2-2, with unresolved D. Germline loops: CDR1 ENHRY, CDR2 SYGVKD. This CDR3 has 13 amino acids. Trimming left V 4 bases short and J 5 bases short, with 8 bases between. As DNA, the CDR3 is TGTGCCATCAGTGGTGAGGAAACCGGGGAGCTGTTTTTT. Protein: CAISGEETGELFF.

The chain employs TRBV25-1 and TRBJ2-6, with 11 nucleotides matching TRBD1. The germline gives CDR1 MGHDK, CDR2 SYGVNS. This CDR3 comprises 17 residues. The junction had 8 bases not matched to a gene; V was cut back by 10 bases and J by 0 bases. CDR3 residues: CATYSGTGGSGANVLTF. In DNA, the CDR3 is TGTGCCACTTATTCGGGGACAGGGGGCTCTGGGGCCAACGTCCTGACTTTC.

This rearrangement joins TRBV25-1 to TRBJ1-5, with a weak D call TRBD1 (5 bases). CDR1 and CDR2 (germline): MGHDK, SYGVNS. V was shortened by 4 bases and J by 3 bases, with 16 bases between the two germline ends. The CDR3 runs 16 residues. The CDR3 nucleotides read TGTGCCAGCAGTGGAAACGGTGGGGGGTTCAATCAGCCCCAGCATTTT. It is translated as CASSGNGGGFNQPQHF.